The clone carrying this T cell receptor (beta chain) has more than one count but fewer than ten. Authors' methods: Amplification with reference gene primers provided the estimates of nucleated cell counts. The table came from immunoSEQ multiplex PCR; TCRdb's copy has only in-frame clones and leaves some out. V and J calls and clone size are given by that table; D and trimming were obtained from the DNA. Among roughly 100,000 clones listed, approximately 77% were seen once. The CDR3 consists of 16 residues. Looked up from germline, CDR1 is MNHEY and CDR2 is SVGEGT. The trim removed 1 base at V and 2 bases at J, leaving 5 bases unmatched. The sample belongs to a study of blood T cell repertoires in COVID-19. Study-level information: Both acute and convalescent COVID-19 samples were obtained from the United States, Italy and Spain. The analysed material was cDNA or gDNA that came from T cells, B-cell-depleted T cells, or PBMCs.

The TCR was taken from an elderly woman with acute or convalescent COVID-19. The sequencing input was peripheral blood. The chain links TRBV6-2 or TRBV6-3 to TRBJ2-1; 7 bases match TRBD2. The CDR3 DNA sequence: TGTGCCAGCAGTTACTGGGAGGGCTCTGCCTACAATGAGCAGTTCTTC. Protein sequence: CASSYWEGSAYNEQFF.